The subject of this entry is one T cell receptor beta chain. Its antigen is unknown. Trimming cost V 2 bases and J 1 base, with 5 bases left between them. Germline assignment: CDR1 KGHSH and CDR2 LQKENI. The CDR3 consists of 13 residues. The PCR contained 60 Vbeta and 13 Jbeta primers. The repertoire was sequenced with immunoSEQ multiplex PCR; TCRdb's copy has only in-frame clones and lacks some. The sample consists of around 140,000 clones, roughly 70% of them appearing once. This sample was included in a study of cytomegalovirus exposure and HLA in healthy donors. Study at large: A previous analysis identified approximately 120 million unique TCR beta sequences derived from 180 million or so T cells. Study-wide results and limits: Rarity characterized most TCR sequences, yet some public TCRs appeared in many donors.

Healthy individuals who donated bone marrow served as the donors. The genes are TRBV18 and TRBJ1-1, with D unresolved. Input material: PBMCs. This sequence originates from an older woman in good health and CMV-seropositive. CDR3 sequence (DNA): TGTGCCAGCTCACCAAATCAGAACACTGAAGCTTTCTTT. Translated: CASSPNQNTEAFF. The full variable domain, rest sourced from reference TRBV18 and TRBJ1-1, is NAGVMQNPRHLVRRRGQEARLRCSPMKGHSHVYWYRQLPEEGLKFMVYLQKENIIDESGMPKERFSAEFPKEGPSILRIQQVVRGDSAAYFCASSPNQNTEAFFGQGTRLTVV.